These T cell receptor beta chains were read from a single sample in a study of T cell responses to AZD1222 COVID-19 vaccine. Assay: immunoSEQ multiplex PCR; the TCRdb copy retains only in-frame clones and omits some. The table records under 200,000 clones, around 94% of them present only once. This specimen consisted of peripheral blood, obtained 28 days after the second dose of the MenACWY control vaccine. Receptor source: an adult who received the MenACWY meningococcal vaccine as a control. CDR3s include the opening cysteine and the closing phenylalanine or tryptophan. A D gene is named only where the DNA matches it firmly.

TRBD1	TRBV6-5	TRBJ2-1	CASSRGQGAVNEQFF	TGTGCCAGCAGCCGGGGACAGGGCGCGGTCAATGAGCAGTTCTTC
NA	TRBV6-5	TRBJ2-2	CASQEPNTGELFF	TGTGCCAGCCAGGAACCTAACACCGGGGAGCTGTTTTTT
NA	TRBV5-5	TRBJ1-5	CASSGTPGGNQPQHF	TGTGCCAGCAGCGGGACCCCGGGCGGCAATCAGCCCCAGCATTTT
TRBD1	TRBV9	TRBJ1-2	CASSAKDRGEGYTF	TGTGCCAGCAGCGCGAAGGACAGGGGAGAGGGCTACACCTTC
TRBD1	TRBV29-1	TRBJ1-2	CSVGTGGLDYGYTF	TGCAGCGTCGGGACAGGCGGTTTGGACTATGGCTACACCTTC
NA	TRBV10-3	TRBJ1-1	CAISESQVEAFF	TGTGCCATCAGTGAGTCGCAAGTTGAAGCTTTCTTT
TRBD2	TRBV3-1/TRBV3-2	TRBJ2-7	CASSPRGGAGNREQYF	TGTGCCAGCAGCCCCCGCGGGGGGGCAGGGAATCGCGAGCAGTACTTC
NA	TRBV3-1/TRBV3-2	TRBJ2-2	CASSQGRVGTGELFF	TGTGCCAGCAGCCAAGGCAGGGTTGGCACCGGGGAGCTGTTTTTT
NA	TRBV28	TRBJ2-7	CASRQAGYEQYF	TGTGCCAGCAGGCAGGCGGGTTACGAGCAGTACTTC
NA	TRBV2	TRBJ2-7	CASTRTYSYEQYF	TGTGCCAGCACCAGAACCTACTCCTACGAGCAGTACTTC
NA	TRBV5-1	TRBJ2-1	CASRWGSWTDNEQFF	TGCGCCAGCAGATGGGGCTCTTGGACCGACAATGAGCAGTTCTTC
NA	TRBV5-1	TRBJ1-1	CASSSPPTGRGPVGNTEAFF	TGCGCCAGCAGCTCCCCCCCAACCGGCCGGGGCCCAGTTGGAAACACTGAAGCTTTCTTT
TRBD2	TRBV4-1	TRBJ2-4	CASSLISGIAKNIQYF	TGCGCCAGCAGCCTAATTAGCGGGATTGCCAAAAACATTCAGTACTTC
NA	TRBV30	TRBJ2-2	CAWSRITGELFF	TGTGCCTGGAGTCGAATTACCGGGGAGCTGTTTTTT
TRBD2	TRBV29-1	TRBJ2-3	CSLSAGTDTQYF	TGCAGCCTTTCAGCGGGAACAGATACGCAGTATTTT
TRBD1	TRBV28	TRBJ1-1	CASRRTGRDTEAFF	TGTGCCAGCAGACGGACAGGGAGGGACACTGAAGCTTTCTTT
TRBD1	TRBV2	TRBJ1-3	CASRQGVVNTIYF	TGTGCCAGCAGACAGGGGGTTGTAAACACCATATATTTT